This T cell receptor beta chain was captured by sequencing in a study of glioma-infiltrating T cells. Overall study findings and caveats: Non-neoplastic patients had below-expected tissue-blood divergence, while all gliomas exceeded expectation. Tissue and blood shared very few CDR3 sequences.

Amplification of TCR alpha and beta CDR3 regions from RNA used iRepertoire nested multiplex PCR. For one-step reverse transcription and amplification, 100-400 ng of tissue mRNA or PBMC total RNA was used. TCRdb recomputed calls from the multiplex PCR reads with MiXCR, one row per CDR3 protein. This table has approximately 100,000 distinct CDR3 sequences, around 25% appearing once. The table lists this clonotype with many counts. The antigen remains unidentified. The ends were cut back, 0 bases at V and 4 bases at J, with 15 bases in the middle. CDR3 size: 16 residues. Germline V gives CDR1 MNHEY, CDR2 SVGEGT.

This chain uses TRBV6-2 or TRBV6-3 with TRBJ2-5, with D possibly being TRBD2 (6 bases). The specimen was glioma tissue, nonneoplastic brain tissue, or PBMCs (not recorded which). This clonotype was sampled from a human donor with low-grade glioma or glioblastoma, undergoing nonglioma brain surgery, or in good health (not recorded which). The CDR3 sequence: CASSYSPGALGETQYF. The DNA for the CDR3 is TGTGCCAGCAGTTACTCTCCGGGAGCCCTGGGAGAGACCCAGTACTTC.